The rows below give T cell receptor beta chains drawn from one sample of a study of control samples from healthy donors and cancer patients. The repertoire was sequenced with immunoSEQ multiplex PCR; TCRdb's copy has only in-frame clones and lacks some. The sample consists of about 130,000 clones, about 92% of them appearing once. Sequenced sample: blood. The receptors come from a woman between 45 and 60 years old in good health. CDR3s leave out the opening cysteine and the closing phenylalanine or tryptophan. A D gene is named only where the DNA matches it firmly. Size values are once, few and many counts, or a class for expanded clones, and some rows have none.

D gene	V gene	J gene	clone size	CDR3 protein
NA	TRBV28	TRBJ2-6	NA	ASSKAHSGANVLT
NA	TRBV7-9	TRBJ1-6	NA	ASSLDGPYNSPLH
NA	TRBV28	TRBJ1-2	NA	ASSLPTGSFSRGYT
NA	TRBV12-3/TRBV12-4	TRBJ1-2	NA	ASSPFERYGYT
NA	TRBV29-1	TRBJ1-1	NA	SVEGRMNTEAF
NA	TRBV6-1	TRBJ1-3	NA	ASSDAGRSGNTIY
NA	TRBV5-1	TRBJ2-1	NA	ASSLRGANEQF
NA	TRBV5-8	TRBJ1-2	NA	ASSIQGGLGYT
TRBD2	TRBV25-1	TRBJ2-2	NA	ASRNSGGSTGELF
NA	TRBV9	TRBJ2-1	NA	ASSGSFNEQF
NA	TRBV11-2	TRBJ1-5	NA	ASSSGYGSNQPQH
TRBD1	TRBV7-8	TRBJ2-7	NA	ASSPRQGRSSYEQY
NA	TRBV6-5	TRBJ1-2	NA	ASSSLDRDGYT
NA	TRBV5-1	TRBJ1-4	NA	ASSKPSEREKLF
NA	TRBV6-5	TRBJ2-7	NA	ASRGAYEQY
TRBD1	TRBV7-6	TRBJ2-7	few	ASSFGQGWYEQY
NA	TRBV4-1	TRBJ1-2	NA	ASSQDHASGPRTGYT
NA	TRBV6-1	TRBJ2-5	NA	ASSERRRYQETQY
NA	TRBV2	TRBJ1-5	NA	ASSERRAQPQH
NA	TRBV30	TRBJ2-7	NA	AWSSWGITYEQY
NA	TRBV7-9	TRBJ2-1	NA	ASSHPIGDEQF
NA	TRBV19	TRBJ1-3	NA	ASKGVASGNTIY
NA	TRBV5-1	TRBJ1-1	once	ASSLAKGNTEAF
TRBD2	TRBV6-2/TRBV6-3	TRBJ2-7	NA	ASSSGLAGVSSYEQY
NA	TRBV30	TRBJ2-1	NA	AWRAYRTSSYNEQF
NA	TRBV3-1/TRBV3-2	TRBJ1-2	NA	ASSPSEGSPYGYT
TRBD1	TRBV6-5	TRBJ1-1	NA	ASSLDRGENTEAF
NA	TRBV6-6	TRBJ1-2	NA	ASRPTDYGYT
TRBD2	TRBV2	TRBJ2-5	NA	ATHPQRGTQETQY
TRBD1	TRBV30	TRBJ1-6	few	AWTAGGNSPLH
NA	TRBV5-4	TRBJ2-5	NA	ASSPLGQGFGETQY
NA	TRBV5-4	TRBJ2-1	NA	ASSFRGGYNEQF
NA	TRBV18	TRBJ1-5	NA	ASSRNHDQTSNQPQH
TRBD1	TRBV5-5	TRBJ2-3	NA	ASSLEGQGVDTQY
NA	TRBV6-5	TRBJ2-3	NA	ALGPRTDTQY
NA	TRBV5-6	TRBJ2-4	NA	ASSYRTVAKNIQY
NA	TRBV19	TRBJ1-1	NA	ASSTRLNEAF
NA	TRBV6-2/TRBV6-3	TRBJ1-2	NA	ASSYPRGGDYGYT
NA	TRBV10-1	TRBJ2-5	NA	ASKEAQGETQY
TRBD1	TRBV2	TRBJ1-2	NA	ASRGTGGIGYT
NA	TRBV5-1	TRBJ1-6	NA	ASSLTGDNSPLH
NA	TRBV5-1	TRBJ1-6	NA	ASSIGGGRSSYNSPLH
TRBD2	TRBV4-1	TRBJ2-7	NA	ASSRTSGTYEQY
TRBD1	TRBV6-2/TRBV6-3	TRBJ1-2	NA	ASSGQGLGYGYT
NA	TRBV11-2	TRBJ2-7	NA	ASSLEAGPSYEQY
TRBD1	TRBV3-1/TRBV3-2	TRBJ2-3	NA	ASSQDWPRGTGFTDTQY
NA	TRBV15	TRBJ1-4	NA	ATSRPGRGMTGEKLF
TRBD2	TRBV5-6	TRBJ2-2	NA	ASSLGGSGIQLAGELF
TRBD1	TRBV4-2	TRBJ1-2	NA	ASSQGQGGYGYT
NA	TRBV29-1	TRBJ1-1	NA	SVEDGGFLNTEAF
TRBD2	TRBV4-2	TRBJ2-3	NA	ASSLTRGRGDTDTQY
TRBD1	TRBV28	TRBJ2-4	NA	ASRTGQGPLGNIQY